These 4 T cell receptor beta chains were all obtained from the same sample, sequenced in a study of Tregs in tolerant kidney transplant recipients. Data came from immunoSEQ multiplex PCR; TCRdb stores just in-frame clones and leaves some out. This table holds about 240,000 clones, about four fifths found once. The sequencing input was CD4+ T cells from blood. These receptors came from a human donor in good health.

This clone was found a few times. The rearrangement joins TRBV10-3 to TRBJ2-3, with 7 bases fitting TRBD2. The CDR3 covers 14 residues. The germline V gene encodes CDR1 ENHRY and CDR2 SYGVKD. With V trimmed by 5 bases and J by 1 base, 3 bases remained unmatched. The CDR3 loop is CAISPGGRTDTQYF. The CDR3 DNA is TGTGCCATCAGTCCGGGAGGACGCACAGATACGCAGTATTTT.

This clone was seen a few times. The rearrangement uses TRBV25-1 and TRBJ2-7; no reliable D call. Trimming removed 1 base at V and 4 bases at J, with 2 bases between. The CDR3 consists of 11 residues. CDR1 MGHDK and CDR2 SYGVNS come from the germline V gene. This CDR3 is CASSESYEQYF. DNA for the CDR3: TGTGCCAGCAGTGAATCGTACGAGCAGTACTTC.

The chain links TRBV6-5 to TRBJ2-7; maybe TRBD1 (5 bases). Germline loops: CDR1 MNHEY, CDR2 SVGAGI. Trimming took off 2 bases at V and 5 bases at J, with 13 bases between the two ends. The CDR3 has 14 residues. For the CDR3, the DNA is TGTGCCAGCAGTTACCAGGGTCATGGAGACGAGCAGTACTTC. This encodes CASSYQGHGDEQYF.

The chain couples TRBV4-2 to TRBJ2-3; TRBD1 might be the D (6 bases). Trimming pared 2 bases from V and 6 bases from J, leaving 18 bases between. CDR3 length: 16 amino acids. Germline CDR1 LGHNA, CDR2 YNFKEQ. The DNA for the CDR3 is TGTGCCAGCAGCCAAAAGGGGAAGGGGGTACGCGATACGCAGTATTTT. Translated, it gives CASSQKGKGVRDTQYF.